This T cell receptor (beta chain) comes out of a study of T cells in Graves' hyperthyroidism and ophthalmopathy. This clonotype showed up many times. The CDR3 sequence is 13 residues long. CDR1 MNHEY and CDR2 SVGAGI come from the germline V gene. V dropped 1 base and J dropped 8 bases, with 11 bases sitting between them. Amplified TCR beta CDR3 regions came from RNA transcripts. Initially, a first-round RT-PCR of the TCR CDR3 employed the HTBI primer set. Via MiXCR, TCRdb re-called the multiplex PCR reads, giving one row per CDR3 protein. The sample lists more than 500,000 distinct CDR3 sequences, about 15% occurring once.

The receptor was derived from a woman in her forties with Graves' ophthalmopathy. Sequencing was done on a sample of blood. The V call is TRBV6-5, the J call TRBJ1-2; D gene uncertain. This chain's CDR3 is CASSYLGIGGYTF. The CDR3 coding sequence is TGTGCCAGCAGTTACTTAGGGATTGGAGGCTACACCTTC.